This T cell receptor beta chain is drawn from a study of blood T cells in healthy people across ages. Primed by a sample-barcoded 5' primer and a J-beta primer mix, a second PCR proceeded for about 6 to 11 cycles. TCRdb analysed the 5' RACE reads with MiXCR anew, one entry per CDR3 protein. Of approximately 800,000 distinct CDR3 sequences in the sample, roughly 26% were seen once. This clonotype came up a few times. The V and J ends lost 1 base and 5 bases respectively, with 12 bases between them. The CDR3 contains 14 residues. This sample also belongs to another study, concerning T cells of mothers and their children. As that study records: The study recruited a few healthy Caucasian mothers and their six children as donors.

The clonotype comes from a boy younger than 18 in good health. This chain links TRBV12-3 or TRBV12-4 with TRBJ2-7, with D possibly being TRBD2 (6 bases). The sequenced sample was blood. Here the CDR3 reads CASSLGTWEDEQYF. The CDR3, as DNA: TGTGCCAGCAGTTTAGGGACATGGGAGGACGAGCAGTACTTC.